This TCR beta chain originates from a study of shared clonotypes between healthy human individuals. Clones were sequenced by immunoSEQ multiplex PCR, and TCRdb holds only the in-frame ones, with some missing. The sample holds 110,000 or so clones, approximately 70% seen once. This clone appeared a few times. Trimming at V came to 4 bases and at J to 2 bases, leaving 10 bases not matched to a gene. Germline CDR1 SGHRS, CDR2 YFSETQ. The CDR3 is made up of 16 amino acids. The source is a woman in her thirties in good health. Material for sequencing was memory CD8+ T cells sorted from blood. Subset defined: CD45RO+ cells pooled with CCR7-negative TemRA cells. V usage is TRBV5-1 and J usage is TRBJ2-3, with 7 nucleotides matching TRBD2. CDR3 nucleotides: TGCGCCAGCAGCCCCGCGGGGGAGGCCCTCACAGATACGCAGTATTTT. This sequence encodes CASSPAGEALTDTQYF.